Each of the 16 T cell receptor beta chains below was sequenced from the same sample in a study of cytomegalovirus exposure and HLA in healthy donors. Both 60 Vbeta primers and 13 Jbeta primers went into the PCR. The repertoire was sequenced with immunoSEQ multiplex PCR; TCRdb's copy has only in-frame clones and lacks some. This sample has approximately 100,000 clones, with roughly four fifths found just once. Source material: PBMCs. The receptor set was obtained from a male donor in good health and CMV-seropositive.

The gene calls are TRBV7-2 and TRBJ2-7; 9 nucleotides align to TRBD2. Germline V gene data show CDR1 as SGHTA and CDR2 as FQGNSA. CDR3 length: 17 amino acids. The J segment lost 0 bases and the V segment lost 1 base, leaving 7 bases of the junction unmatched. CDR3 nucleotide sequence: TGTGCCAGCAGCTTAGGGTATGTAGCGGGAGTCTCCTACGAGCAGTACTTC. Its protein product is CASSLGYVAGVSYEQYF.

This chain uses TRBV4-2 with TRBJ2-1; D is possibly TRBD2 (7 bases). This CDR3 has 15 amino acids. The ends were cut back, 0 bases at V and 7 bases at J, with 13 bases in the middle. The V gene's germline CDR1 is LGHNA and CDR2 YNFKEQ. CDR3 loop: CASSQEAGRGNEQFF. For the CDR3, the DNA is TGTGCCAGCAGCCAAGAAGCGGGAAGGGGGAATGAGCAGTTCTTC.

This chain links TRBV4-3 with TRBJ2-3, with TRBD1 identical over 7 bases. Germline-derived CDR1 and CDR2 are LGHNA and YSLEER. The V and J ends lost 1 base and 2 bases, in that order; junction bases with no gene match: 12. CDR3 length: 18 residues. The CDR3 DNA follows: TGCGCCAGCAGCCAAGGGTTGATCCGAGACAGGGTCACAGATACGCAGTATTTT. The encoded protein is CASSQGLIRDRVTDTQYF.

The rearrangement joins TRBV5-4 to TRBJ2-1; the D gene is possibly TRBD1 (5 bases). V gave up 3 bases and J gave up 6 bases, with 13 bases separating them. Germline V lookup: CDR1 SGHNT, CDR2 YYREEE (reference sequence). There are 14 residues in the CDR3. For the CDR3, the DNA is TGTGCCAGCAGCTCCGTATTAAGGGGCAATGAGCAGTTCTTC. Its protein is CASSSVLRGNEQFF.

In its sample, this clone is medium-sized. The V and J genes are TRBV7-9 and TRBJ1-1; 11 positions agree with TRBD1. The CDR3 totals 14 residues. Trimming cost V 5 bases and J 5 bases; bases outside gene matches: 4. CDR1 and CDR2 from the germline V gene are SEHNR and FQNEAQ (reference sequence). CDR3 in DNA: TGTGCCAGCAGCGTCGGGACAGGGGGGACTGAAGCTTTCTTT. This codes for CASSVGTGGTEAFF.

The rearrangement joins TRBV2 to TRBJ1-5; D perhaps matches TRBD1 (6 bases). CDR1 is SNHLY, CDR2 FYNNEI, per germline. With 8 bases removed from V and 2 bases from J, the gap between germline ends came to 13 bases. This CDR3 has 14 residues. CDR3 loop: CASQQGRGNQPQHF. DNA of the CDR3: TGTGCCAGCCAACAGGGCAGAGGCAATCAGCCCCAGCATTTT.

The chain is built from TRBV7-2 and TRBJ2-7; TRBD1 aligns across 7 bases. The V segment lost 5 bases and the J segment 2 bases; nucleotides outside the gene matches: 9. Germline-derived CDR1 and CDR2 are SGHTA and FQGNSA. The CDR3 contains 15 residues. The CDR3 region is CASSRTGTEAYEQYF. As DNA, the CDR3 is TGTGCCAGCAGCCGAACCGGGACAGAAGCCTACGAGCAGTACTTC.

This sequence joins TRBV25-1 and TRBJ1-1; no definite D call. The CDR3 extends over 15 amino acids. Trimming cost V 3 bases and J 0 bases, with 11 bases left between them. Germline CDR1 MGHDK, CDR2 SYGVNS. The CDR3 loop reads CASSDIAGMNTEAFF. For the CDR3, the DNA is TGTGCCAGCAGTGATATCGCCGGGATGAACACTGAAGCTTTCTTT.

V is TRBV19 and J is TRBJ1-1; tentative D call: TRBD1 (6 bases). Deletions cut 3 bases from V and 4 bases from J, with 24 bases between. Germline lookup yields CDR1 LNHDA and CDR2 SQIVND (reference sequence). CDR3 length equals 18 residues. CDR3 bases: TGTGCCAGTAGTATGGTGGCCAGGGGAAGGGAAAAGGGCACTGAAGCTTTCTTT. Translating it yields CASSMVARGREKGTEAFF.

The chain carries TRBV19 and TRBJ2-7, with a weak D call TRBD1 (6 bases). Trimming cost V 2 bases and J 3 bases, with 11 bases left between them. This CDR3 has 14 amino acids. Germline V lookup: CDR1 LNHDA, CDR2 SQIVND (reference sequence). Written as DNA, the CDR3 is TGTGCCAGTAGTATATCCCCGGACAGCTACGAGCAGTACTTC. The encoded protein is CASSISPDSYEQYF.

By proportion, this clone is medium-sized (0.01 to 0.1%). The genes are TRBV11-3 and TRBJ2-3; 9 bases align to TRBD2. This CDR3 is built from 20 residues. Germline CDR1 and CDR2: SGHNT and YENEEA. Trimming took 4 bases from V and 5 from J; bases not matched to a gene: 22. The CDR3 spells CASSSHAGRGGQEKGDTQYF. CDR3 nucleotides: TGTGCCAGCAGCTCCCATGCCGGGCGGGGGGGCCAAGAAAAAGGAGATACGCAGTATTTT.

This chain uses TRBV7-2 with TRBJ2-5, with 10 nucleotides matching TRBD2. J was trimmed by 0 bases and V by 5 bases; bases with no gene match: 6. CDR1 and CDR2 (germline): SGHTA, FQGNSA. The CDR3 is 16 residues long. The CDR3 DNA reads TGTGCCAGCAGCCGCGGAGCGGGAGGGAACCAAGAGACCCAGTACTTC. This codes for CASSRGAGGNQETQYF.

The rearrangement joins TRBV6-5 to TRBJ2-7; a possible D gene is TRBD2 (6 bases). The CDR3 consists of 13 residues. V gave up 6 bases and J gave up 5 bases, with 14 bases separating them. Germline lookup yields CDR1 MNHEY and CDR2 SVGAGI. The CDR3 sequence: CASRGTLRNEQYF. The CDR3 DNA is TGTGCCAGCAGGGGGACTCTGCGGAACGAGCAGTACTTC.

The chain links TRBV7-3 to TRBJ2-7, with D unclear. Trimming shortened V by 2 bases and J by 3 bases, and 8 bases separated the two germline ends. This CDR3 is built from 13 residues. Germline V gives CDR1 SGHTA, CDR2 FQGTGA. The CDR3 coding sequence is TGTGCCAGCAGCTTAGTACAGAACTACGAGCAGTACTTC. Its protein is CASSLVQNYEQYF.

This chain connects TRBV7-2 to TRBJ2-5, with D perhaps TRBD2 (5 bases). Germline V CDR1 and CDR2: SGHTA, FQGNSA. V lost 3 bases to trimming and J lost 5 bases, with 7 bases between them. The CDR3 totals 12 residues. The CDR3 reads CASSFRGETQYF. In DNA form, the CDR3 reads TGTGCCAGCAGCTTTCGAGGGGAGACCCAGTACTTC.

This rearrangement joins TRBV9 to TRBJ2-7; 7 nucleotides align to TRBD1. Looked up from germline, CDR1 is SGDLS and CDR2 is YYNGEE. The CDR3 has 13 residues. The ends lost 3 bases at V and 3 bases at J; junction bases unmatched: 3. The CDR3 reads CASSARDSYEQYF. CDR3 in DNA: TGTGCCAGCAGCGCCCGGGACAGCTACGAGCAGTACTTC.